This TCR beta chain emerged from a study of Tregs in tolerant kidney transplant recipients. Clones were sequenced by immunoSEQ multiplex PCR, and TCRdb holds only the in-frame ones, with some missing. In all, the sample yields approximately 11,000 clones. The nonmyeloablative bone marrow transplants came from related graft donors, with transient mixed chimerism. Germline V gene sequence: CDR1 DFQATT, CDR2 SNEGSKA (reference sequence). This CDR3 has 13 amino acids. Trimming took 6 bases from V and 0 from J; bases not matched to a gene: 5. Notes on this clone: The read terminates 3 residues ahead of where the CDR3 ends, so the germline J gene completes it.

The sequence was obtained from a human patient who received a combined kidney and bone marrow transplant. Certain T cells may be donor cells from the graft. The chain is built from TRBV20-1 and TRBJ2-7; 7 bases are shared with TRBD1. Sequencing used CD8+ T cells from blood (PBMCs), obtained 24 months after the transplant. The CDR3 loop reads CSASGGTSYEQYF. CDR3 bases read: TGCAGTGCCTCAGGGGGTACCTCCTACGAG.